Listed below are T cell receptor beta chains from one sample, sequenced in a study of OX40 agonist ivuxolimab in advanced cancers. Generated by immunoSEQ multiplex PCR, the TCRdb table keeps only in-frame clones and is missing some. The table shows 44,000 or so clones, with less than 90% occurring only once. The sequencing used CD4+ or CD8+ T cells sorted from blood, collected in a trial of the OX40 agonist ivuxolimab. These receptors were taken from an adult with an advanced solid tumor such as melanoma, head and neck, liver or kidney cancer. Both conserved end residues are part of each CDR3. D genes are given only for firm matches. Size values are once, few and many counts, or a class for expanded clones, and some rows have none.

CDR3nt: TGTGCCAGTAGGGGAAAGGCCTCCTACGAGCAGTACTTC
CDR3aa: CASRGKASYEQYF
j_gene: TRBJ2-7
abundance: .
len: 13
v_gene: TRBV19
d_gene: .

CDR3nt: TGTGCCAGCAGTGCGAACTGGGGCACTGAAGCTTTCTTT
CDR3aa: CASSANWGTEAFF
j_gene: TRBJ1-1
abundance: few
len: 13
v_gene: TRBV2
d_gene: .

CDR3nt: TGTGCCAGCAGCTTAGAGAACAGGGGCTACGAGCGGTACTTC
CDR3aa: CASSLENRGYERYF
j_gene: TRBJ2-7
abundance: .
len: 14
v_gene: TRBV7-8
d_gene: TRBD1

CDR3nt: TGTGCCAGCTCACCCGATCTAAGTGGGGGGCTTGGCTACACCTTC
CDR3aa: CASSPDLSGGLGYTF
j_gene: TRBJ1-2
abundance: .
len: 15
v_gene: TRBV18
d_gene: .

CDR3nt: TGTGCCAGCAGCCCAGGGTTTCAAGATAGCAATCAGCCCCAGCATTTT
CDR3aa: CASSPGFQDSNQPQHF
j_gene: TRBJ1-5
abundance: once
len: 16
v_gene: TRBV7-9
d_gene: .

CDR3nt: TGTGCCAGTAGTATAGGCTCCAGGGGGTCGGGCTATGGCTACACCTTC
CDR3aa: CASSIGSRGSGYGYTF
j_gene: TRBJ1-2
abundance: once
len: 16
v_gene: TRBV19
d_gene: TRBD1

CDR3nt: TGTGCCAGCAGCTTAGGAGGGTCTGAAGCTTTCTTT
CDR3aa: CASSLGGSEAFF
j_gene: TRBJ1-1
abundance: .
len: 12
v_gene: TRBV7-9
d_gene: .

CDR3nt: TGCGCCAGCAGCTTGGAGGGATCAAGTATCAATGAGCAGTTCTTC
CDR3aa: CASSLEGSSINEQFF
j_gene: TRBJ2-1
abundance: once
len: 15
v_gene: TRBV5-1
d_gene: .

CDR3nt: TGTGCCAGCAGTCCCGAGGACATTTCCTACGAGCAGTACTTC
CDR3aa: CASSPEDISYEQYF
j_gene: TRBJ2-7
abundance: .
len: 14
v_gene: TRBV6-5
d_gene: .

CDR3nt: TGTGCCAGCACATCGGACATGAACACTGAAGCTTTCTTT
CDR3aa: CASTSDMNTEAFF
j_gene: TRBJ1-1
abundance: .
len: 13
v_gene: TRBV6-1
d_gene: .

CDR3nt: TGTGCCAGCAGCCCCTCACAGGGACTAGCGGGAGGCCCTGCCTACGAGCAGTACTTC
CDR3aa: CASSPSQGLAGGPAYEQYF
j_gene: TRBJ2-7
abundance: .
len: 19
v_gene: TRBV21-1
d_gene: .

CDR3nt: TGTGCCAGCAGAAGGGGACAGAACACCGGGGAGCTGTTTTTT
CDR3aa: CASRRGQNTGELFF
j_gene: TRBJ2-2
abundance: .
len: 14
v_gene: TRBV6-5
d_gene: .

CDR3nt: TGCGCCAGCAGCCCACGGGACAGTTTGCAAGAGACCCAGTACTTC
CDR3aa: CASSPRDSLQETQYF
j_gene: TRBJ2-5
abundance: .
len: 15
v_gene: TRBV5-1
d_gene: TRBD1

CDR3nt: TGTGCCAGTAGTATGGGAGGAAAACTGTTTTTT
CDR3aa: CASSMGGKLFF
j_gene: TRBJ1-4
abundance: .
len: 11
v_gene: TRBV19
d_gene: .

CDR3nt: TGCGCCAGCAGCCAGGGACAGGGAGTCTACTCTGGAAACACCATATATTTT
CDR3aa: CASSQGQGVYSGNTIYF
j_gene: TRBJ1-3
abundance: .
len: 17
v_gene: TRBV4-3
d_gene: TRBD1

CDR3nt: TGTGCCAGCAGTTCCGGACTAGCGGGAGGTGACACCGGGGAGCTGTTTTTT
CDR3aa: CASSSGLAGGDTGELFF
j_gene: TRBJ2-2
abundance: .
len: 17
v_gene: TRBV2
d_gene: TRBD2

CDR3nt: TGTGCCAGCAGCTTAGCCGCCCTAGCGGTGCTTGGCTACGAGCAGTACTTC
CDR3aa: CASSLAALAVLGYEQYF
j_gene: TRBJ2-7
abundance: .
len: 17
v_gene: TRBV11-2
d_gene: TRBD2

CDR3nt: TGCGCCAGCTCCCCGGGGGGCGCGACCGGGGAGCTGTTTTTT
CDR3aa: CASSPGGATGELFF
j_gene: TRBJ2-2
abundance: .
len: 14
v_gene: TRBV5-1
d_gene: .

CDR3nt: TGTGCCAGCAGTTCGGGGGTGAACATTCAGTACTTC
CDR3aa: CASSSGVNIQYF
j_gene: TRBJ2-4
abundance: .
len: 12
v_gene: TRBV27
d_gene: .

CDR3nt: TGTGCCAGCAGCTTCGGAGACACTGAAGCTTTCTTT
CDR3aa: CASSFGDTEAFF
j_gene: TRBJ1-1
abundance: .
len: 12
v_gene: TRBV5-6
d_gene: .

CDR3nt: TGTGCCATCAGTGAGGGGGACAGATACGAGCAGTACTTC
CDR3aa: CAISEGDRYEQYF
j_gene: TRBJ2-7
abundance: .
len: 13
v_gene: TRBV10-3
d_gene: TRBD1

CDR3nt: TGTGCCAGCAGCCCACGACAGGGGTACACTGAAGCTTTCTTT
CDR3aa: CASSPRQGYTEAFF
j_gene: TRBJ1-1
abundance: .
len: 14
v_gene: TRBV5-5
d_gene: TRBD1

CDR3nt: TGCGCCAGCAGATTGGGCGGGGGCCCGTGGGACGAGCAGTACTTC
CDR3aa: CASRLGGGPWDEQYF
j_gene: TRBJ2-7
abundance: .
len: 15
v_gene: TRBV5-1
d_gene: .

CDR3nt: TGCGCCAGCAGCTTGGACGAGGGCCGTATATATAGCAATCAGCCCCAGCATTTT
CDR3aa: CASSLDEGRIYSNQPQHF
j_gene: TRBJ1-5
abundance: .
len: 18
v_gene: TRBV5-1
d_gene: .

CDR3nt: TGTGCCATCAGTGTTGGGGAGGATGAGCAGTTCTTC
CDR3aa: CAISVGEDEQFF
j_gene: TRBJ2-1
abundance: .
len: 12
v_gene: TRBV10-3
d_gene: .

CDR3nt: TGTGCCAGCAGTGAAAGGTCAACCTACGAGCAGTACTTC
CDR3aa: CASSERSTYEQYF
j_gene: TRBJ2-7
abundance: .
len: 13
v_gene: TRBV2
d_gene: .

CDR3nt: TGTGCCATCAGTGAGTCTAGTCTTCGAGCGGGGTCCTACGAGCAGTACTTC
CDR3aa: CAISESSLRAGSYEQYF
j_gene: TRBJ2-7
abundance: .
len: 17
v_gene: TRBV10-3
d_gene: TRBD2

CDR3nt: TGTGCCAGCAGGGACAGGGGTGGGGAAAAACTGTTTTTT
CDR3aa: CASRDRGGEKLFF
j_gene: TRBJ1-4
abundance: .
len: 13
v_gene: TRBV6-1
d_gene: TRBD1

CDR3nt: TGTGCCAGCAGCTCCGACAGGAGCAATGAGCAGTTCTTC
CDR3aa: CASSSDRSNEQFF
j_gene: TRBJ2-1
abundance: .
len: 13
v_gene: TRBV7-2
d_gene: .

CDR3nt: TGTGCCATCAGTGATGGGGGGCAGCCCCAGCATTTT
CDR3aa: CAISDGGQPQHF
j_gene: TRBJ1-5
abundance: .
len: 12
v_gene: TRBV10-3
d_gene: .

CDR3nt: TGCGCCAGCAGCCAAGACCGCCAGAACTCTGGAAACACCATATATTTT
CDR3aa: CASSQDRQNSGNTIYF
j_gene: TRBJ1-3
abundance: .
len: 16
v_gene: TRBV4-3
d_gene: .

CDR3nt: TGTGCCAGCAGCAACCGACTGCGACAGGGAACCGAAAAACTGTTTTTT
CDR3aa: CASSNRLRQGTEKLFF
j_gene: TRBJ1-4
abundance: few
len: 16
v_gene: TRBV7-2
d_gene: TRBD1

CDR3nt: TGTGCCAGCAGTTTTCCTTACGAGCAGTACTTC
CDR3aa: CASSFPYEQYF
j_gene: TRBJ2-7
abundance: .
len: 11
v_gene: TRBV28
d_gene: .

CDR3nt: TGTGCCAGCAGCGCTGGGACGGACCAAGAGACCCAGTACTTC
CDR3aa: CASSAGTDQETQYF
j_gene: TRBJ2-5
abundance: .
len: 14
v_gene: TRBV5-4
d_gene: .

CDR3nt: TGTGCCAGCAGCATCGGGACTAGCGGGAATAAGCAGTTCTTC
CDR3aa: CASSIGTSGNKQFF
j_gene: TRBJ2-1
abundance: .
len: 14
v_gene: TRBV7-9
d_gene: TRBD2

CDR3nt: TGTGCCAGCAGTTACAATGGCGGGAGTGAGCAGTTCTTC
CDR3aa: CASSYNGGSEQFF
j_gene: TRBJ2-1
abundance: .
len: 13
v_gene: TRBV6-5
d_gene: TRBD2

CDR3nt: TGTGCCAGCAGAATCACTCCCGGTGGGGGGTATGGCTACACCTTC
CDR3aa: CASRITPGGGYGYTF
j_gene: TRBJ1-2
abundance: .
len: 15
v_gene: TRBV6-4
d_gene: .

CDR3nt: TGCGCCAGCAGCCGTGAGGGAGAGTCCTACGAGCAGTACTTC
CDR3aa: CASSREGESYEQYF
j_gene: TRBJ2-7
abundance: .
len: 14
v_gene: TRBV4-1
d_gene: .

CDR3nt: TGTGCCAGCATCCTTTCTACGGGACAGGAAGATGGCTACACCTTC
CDR3aa: CASILSTGQEDGYTF
j_gene: TRBJ1-2
abundance: medium-sized
len: 15
v_gene: TRBV2
d_gene: TRBD1

CDR3nt: TGCGCCAGCAGCCAACCGGGACACGGGGCCACTGAAGCTTTCTTT
CDR3aa: CASSQPGHGATEAFF
j_gene: TRBJ1-1
abundance: .
len: 15
v_gene: TRBV5-1
d_gene: .

CDR3nt: TGCGCCAGCAGTGAGGGGGCGCGTCAGCCCCAGCATTTT
CDR3aa: CASSEGARQPQHF
j_gene: TRBJ1-5
abundance: .
len: 13
v_gene: TRBV10-2
d_gene: .